The 8 T cell receptor beta chains presented below share a single source sample, sequenced in a study of prognosis after radiotherapy for stage I lung cancer. Two-round multiplex PCR amplified TCR beta CDR3 from genomic DNA. It was primers specific to each TRBV and TRBJ gene that first-round PCR used. From the multiplex PCR reads, TCRdb called clonotypes with MiXCR, one entry per CDR3 protein. The sample has 9,500 to 14,000 distinct CDR3 sequences; around 40% are singletons. Here the sequenced sample was PBMCs, taken before or after stereotactic body radiation therapy (not recorded which). Receptors were obtained from a donor aged 50 or older with non-small cell lung cancer.

In its sample, this clonotype was seen many times. The chain combines TRBV7-9 with TRBJ2-5, with a weak D call TRBD2 (6 bases). The CDR3 runs to 13 residues. Germline lookup yields CDR1 SEHNR and CDR2 FQNEAQ (reference sequence). V was trimmed by 1 base and J by 5 bases, leaving 8 bases between them. DNA for the CDR3: TGTGCCAGCAGCTTAGTGGAGGGGGAGACCCAGTACTTC. Translated: CASSLVEGETQYF.

This clonotype appeared many times. The gene calls are TRBV5-6 and TRBJ2-3; 11 bases map to TRBD2. Germline CDR1 SGHDT, CDR2 YYEEEE. This CDR3 region has 16 residues. J gave up 3 bases and V 0 bases, and 3 bases lay outside the gene matches. For the CDR3, the DNA is TGTGCCAGCAGCTTGGCCCCTAGCGGGGGGACAGATACGCAGTATTTT. As protein: CASSLAPSGGTDTQYF.

The chain links TRBV6-1 to TRBJ2-3, with D perhaps matching TRBD2 (5 bases). Per germline, CDR1 MNHNS and CDR2 SASEGT. The V end was cut by 11 bases, the J end by 0 bases, with 12 bases between. The CDR3 has 13 amino acids. The CDR3 region is CAASGRSTDTQYF. The CDR3 DNA reads as TGTGCCGCAAGCGGCCGTAGCACAGATACGCAGTATTTT.

This clonotype has more than one count but fewer than ten. The V call is TRBV11-1, the J call TRBJ1-5; D gene ambiguous. Germline CDR1 SGHAT, CDR2 FQDESV (reference sequence). The CDR3 is 15 residues long. The V end was cut by 1 base, the J end by 6 bases, with 13 bases between. The CDR3 nucleotides are TGTGCCAGCAGCTTAGACCCCACTCCGGGTCAGCCCCAGCATTTT. Its translation: CASSLDPTPGQPQHF.

This clonotype is judged medium-sized. The chain carries TRBV7-2 and TRBJ2-1; 11 nucleotides line up with TRBD2. J lost 3 bases, V lost 2 bases, and 9 bases had no gene match. This CDR3 spans 18 amino acids. Germline CDR1 is SGHTA and CDR2 is FQGNSA. The CDR3 here is CASSLIAGGPVDYNEQFF. CDR3 coding DNA: TGTGCCAGCAGCTTAATAGCGGGAGGGCCCGTTGACTACAATGAGCAGTTCTTC.

In its sample, this clonotype is medium-sized. This chain connects TRBV27 to TRBJ2-2; 7 bases are a match to TRBD2. The germline gives CDR1 MNHEY, CDR2 SMNVEV (reference sequence). The CDR3 covers 15 residues. The J segment lost 3 bases and the V segment lost 2 bases, leaving 3 bases of the junction unmatched. The CDR3 protein is CASSLVGGYTGELFF. As DNA, the CDR3 is TGTGCCAGCAGTTTAGTGGGGGGGTACACCGGGGAGCTGTTTTTT.

This clonotype was seen many times. The chain uses TRBV7-2 and TRBJ2-3; maybe TRBD2 (5 bases). Germline V gives CDR1 SGHTA, CDR2 FQGNSA. The V gene lost 3 bases and the J gene lost 2 bases, with 18 bases spanning the gap. The CDR3 covers 17 residues. This chain's CDR3 is CASSFRFSAFDTDTQYF. In DNA, the CDR3 is TGTGCCAGCAGCTTCAGGTTTAGCGCTTTTGACACAGATACGCAGTATTTT.

This clonotype was seen ten or more times. The chain employs TRBV9 and TRBJ2-2, with a tentative D call TRBD1 (6 bases). Between the trimmed V and J ends, which lost 3 bases and 4 bases, there was a span of 13 bases. The germline CDR1 and CDR2 sequences are SGDLS and YYNGEE. CDR3 length: 15 amino acids. The chain's CDR3 is CASSGKQGRTGELFF. The DNA of the CDR3 is TGTGCCAGCAGCGGAAAACAGGGTCGCACCGGGGAGCTGTTTTTT.